Listed here are 29 T cell receptor beta chains from one sample, sequenced in a study of regulatory T cells in long-lasting Graves disease. Assembly of TCR beta libraries relied on iRepertoire HTBI primers together with Arm-PCR of CDR3 regions. TCRdb itself ran the multiplex PCR reads through MiXCR, one entry per CDR3 protein. This sample has about 620,000 distinct CDR3 sequences, with about 15% found just once. Regarding time point: newly diagnosed GD, antithyroid drugs for less than 3 months. RNA from PBMCs was the source of the TCR library. These same data were also listed under a study on T cells in Graves' hyperthyroidism and ophthalmopathy.

The material sequenced was peripheral blood mononuclear cells (PBMCs), taken at new diagnosis, from a patient treated with antithyroid drugs. The receptors were gathered from a woman aged 30 to 39 with Graves disease.

The CDR3 sequence: CASRLTTGSNTGELFF. The CDR3 DNA follows: TGTGCCAGCAGATTGACGACAGGTTCGAACACCGGGGAGCTGTTTTTT. The rearrangement uses TRBV6-1 and TRBJ2-2; possible D gene TRBD1, 6 bases. Germline V gene data show CDR1 as MNHNS and CDR2 as SASEGT. This CDR3 spans 16 amino acids. V lost 6 bases to trimming and J lost 0 bases, with 14 bases between them.

This clonotype was recorded at least ten times. The chain joins TRBV7-9 to TRBJ2-7, with 10 positions matching TRBD2. Losses at the gene ends were 1 base for V and 8 bases for J; bases not matched to a gene: 8. CDR3 size: 15 residues. Germline V gives CDR1 SEHNR, CDR2 FQNEAQ (reference sequence). The CDR3 DNA reads as TGTGCCAGCAGCTTAGGGACTAGCGGTTTGGAGCAGCAGTACTTC. Its protein product is CASSLGTSGLEQQYF. The complete variable domain, with remaining parts taken from reference TRBV7-9 and TRBJ2-7, reads DTGVSQNPRHKITKRGQNVTFRCDPISEHNRLYWYRQTLGQGPEFLTYFQNEAQLEKSRLLSDRFSAERPKGSFSTLEIQRTEQGDSAMYLCASSLGTSGLEQQYFGPGTRLTVT.

Comments on this clonotype: Given a much more abundant clone one base away, this may be a read error. V usage is TRBV14 and J usage is TRBJ2-1; no definite D call. Looked up from germline, CDR1 is SGHDN and CDR2 is FVKESK. This CDR3 region has 17 residues. Written as DNA, the CDR3 is TGTGCCAGCAGCCAAAGGTGGGCTAACCTTGCTGGTAATGGGCAGTTCTTC. It encodes CASSQRWANLAGNGQFF.

In its sample, this clonotype was seen many times. The chain joins TRBV7-9 to TRBJ2-1, with TRBD2 matching over 12 bases. The V gene's germline CDR1 is SEHNR and CDR2 FQNEAQ (reference sequence). This CDR3 has 19 residues. The V and J ends lost 2 bases and 0 bases, in that order; junction bases with no gene match: 8. The CDR3 nucleotides are TGTGCCAGCAGCTTAACTAGCGGGAGGAGGACGGGCTCCTACAATGAGCAGTTCTTC. Its protein product is CASSLTSGRRTGSYNEQFF.

This clonotype was seen at least ten times. V is TRBV6-1 and J is TRBJ2-2; no reliable D call. The CDR3 extends over 15 amino acids. Deletions cut 7 bases from V and 0 bases from J, with 12 bases between. Per the germline V gene, CDR1 is MNHNS and CDR2 is SASEGT. The CDR3 region has the DNA TGTGCCAGCATATGGTCGTCCGCGAACACCGGGGAGCTGTTTTTT. Protein product: CASIWSSANTGELFF.

With regard to this clonotype: With a far larger clone one base away, a read error is the likely cause. V is TRBV6-5 and J is TRBJ1-2; no clear D gene. The CDR3 length is 13 residues. CDR1 MNHEY and CDR2 SVGAGI come from the germline V gene. CDR3 coding DNA: TGTGCCTGCAGTTTCAGGACTGAGAATGGCTACACCTTC. Protein product: CACSFRTENGYTF.

The rearrangement joins TRBV11-2 to TRBJ2-6, with TRBD1 matching over 8 bases. Unmatched junction bases numbered 10, after V lost 6 bases and J lost 0 bases. Germline CDR1 SGHAT, CDR2 FQNNGV. This CDR3 is 18 amino acids long. This CDR3 reads CASSRMDRAGSGANVLTF. The CDR3 DNA reads TGTGCCAGCAGTCGTATGGACAGGGCCGGCTCTGGGGCCAACGTCCTGACTTTC.

Many counts were recorded for this clonotype. V is TRBV7-3 and J is TRBJ1-3, with TRBD1 as a possible D gene (5 bases). Looked up from germline, CDR1 is SGHTA and CDR2 is FQGTGA. Between the trimmed V and J ends, which lost 2 bases and 0 bases, there was a span of 14 bases. This CDR3 contains 17 residues. In DNA, the CDR3 is TGTGCCAGCAGCTTATTCCCTCAGGGATACTCTGGAAACACCATATATTTT. This encodes CASSLFPQGYSGNTIYF.

This clonotype was detected many times. The chain employs TRBV30 and TRBJ2-7, with 7 positions matching TRBD1. The CDR3 extends over 15 amino acids. CDR1 GTSNPN and CDR2 SVGIG come from the germline V gene (reference sequence). Trimming removed 5 bases from V and 4 bases from J; junction bases left unmatched: 14. The CDR3 nucleotides are TGTGCCTGGGGAGGTTTGAGAGGGGGCGCGTACGAGCAGTACTTC. Protein product: CAWGGLRGGAYEQYF.

In its sample, this clonotype was seen many times. The chain combines TRBV20-1 with TRBJ1-5, with a tentative D call TRBD1 (5 bases). V gave up 3 bases and J gave up 5 bases, with 17 bases separating them. The CDR3 runs to 15 residues. The V gene's germline CDR1 is DFQATT and CDR2 SNEGSKA (reference sequence). CDR3 sequence: CSARRPNSGDQPQHF. The DNA for the CDR3 is TGCAGTGCTAGGCGGCCCAATTCGGGGGATCAGCCCCAGCATTTT.

There are a few counts of this clonotype. The CDR3 is CASSFYNSEAFF. CDR3 nucleotide sequence: TGTGCCAGCAGCTTTTATAACTCTGAAGCTTTCTTT. V is TRBV5-6 and J is TRBJ1-1; the D is unclear. Trimming took 2 bases from V and 6 from J, leaving 8 bases between them. Germline V gene sequence: CDR1 SGHDT, CDR2 YYEEEE. The CDR3 runs to 12 residues.

This clonotype has at least ten counts. The rearrangement uses TRBV2 and TRBJ1-2; D might be TRBD1 (5 bases). The germline V gene has CDR1 SNHLY and CDR2 FYNNEI. The CDR3 loop spans 17 amino acids. V dropped 2 bases and J dropped 3 bases, with 19 bases sitting between them. The CDR3 protein is CASSELRQGGLYYGYTF. CDR3 coding DNA: TGTGCCAGCAGTGAATTGAGGCAGGGCGGCCTCTACTATGGCTACACCTTC.

This clonotype was counted many times. The genes are TRBV24-1 and TRBJ2-1; possibly TRBD1 or TRBD2 for D (6 bases each). V dropped 6 bases and J dropped 6 bases, with 14 bases sitting between them. The CDR3 covers 14 residues. From germline, CDR1 is KGHDR and CDR2 SFDVKD. The CDR3 region is CATSQRGAGNEQFF. DNA of the CDR3: TGTGCCACCAGTCAAAGGGGGGCAGGCAATGAGCAGTTCTTC.

This clonotype came up many times. J is TRBJ1-1 and V is TRBV5-1; no definite D call. CDR1 and CDR2 (germline): SGHRS, YFSETQ. V dropped 1 base and J dropped 6 bases, with 13 bases sitting between them. This CDR3 contains 14 residues. The CDR3 loop is CASSLRPQEAEAFF. The DNA for the CDR3 is TGCGCCAGCAGCTTGCGTCCCCAAGAGGCTGAAGCTTTCTTT.

This clonotype has a count of ten or more. The chain has TRBV6-2 or TRBV6-3 and TRBJ1-5, with D perhaps matching TRBD1 (5 bases). This CDR3 contains 15 residues. V was shortened by 0 bases and J by 6 bases, with 12 bases between the two germline ends. Germline assignment: CDR1 MNHEY and CDR2 SVGEGT. CDR3 nucleotide sequence: TGTGCCAGCAGTTACTCGAACCCCGGGGGTCAGCCCCAGCATTTT. Amino acids: CASSYSNPGGQPQHF.

The CDR3 sequence: CASSPEGQGARPQHF. CDR3 coding DNA: TGTGCCAGCTCACCAGAGGGACAGGGGGCAAGGCCCCAGCATTTT. J is TRBJ1-5 and V is TRBV18; 12 positions match TRBD1. The V gene end was trimmed by 2 bases and the J gene end by 9 bases; junction bases not matched to a gene: 5. This CDR3 comprises 15 residues. CDR1 and CDR2 (germline): KGHSH, LQKENI.

The chain links TRBV7-9 to TRBJ1-5, with unresolved D. This CDR3 is 13 amino acids long. Germline values: CDR1 SEHNR, CDR2 FQNEAQ (reference sequence). Trimming removed 6 bases from V and 6 bases from J, with 12 bases in between. The CDR3 nucleotides read TGTGCCAGCAGTTTTGCCGATACTCAGCCCCAGCATTTT. Amino acids: CASSFADTQPQHF.

The sample holds many counts of this clonotype. The rearrangement uses TRBV30 and TRBJ2-1; D may be TRBD1 (6 bases). This CDR3 is built from 14 residues. Trimming removed 5 bases from V and 6 bases from J, with 17 bases in between. The germline gives CDR1 GTSNPN, CDR2 SVGIG (reference sequence). This CDR3 reads CAWARDTQTNEQFF. The DNA for the CDR3 is TGTGCCTGGGCCCGGGACACCCAAACCAATGAGCAGTTCTTC.

This clonotype was picked up a small number of times. The CDR3, as DNA: TGTGCCAGCAGCGTAGCCGGGGGTGTTTACAATGAGCAGTTCTTC. It translates to CASSVAGGVYNEQFF. The chain has TRBV9 and TRBJ2-1, with a possible D match to TRBD2 (6 bases). CDR1 and CDR2 (germline): SGDLS, YYNGEE. V was clipped by 0 bases and J by 4 bases, with 11 bases between them. The CDR3 is 15 residues long.

This clonotype was seen more than once but under ten times. The V call is TRBV7-2, the J call TRBJ2-3, with TRBD2 identical over 8 bases. V was clipped by 4 bases and J by 0 bases; unmatched bases: 6. CDR1 SGHTA and CDR2 FQGNSA come from the germline V gene. The CDR3 sequence is 16 residues long. CDR3 DNA: TGTGCCAGCAGCTGGCGCGGGAGGACTAGCACAGATACGCAGTATTTT. Amino acids: CASSWRGRTSTDTQYF.

This clonotype was counted only a few times. This chain uses TRBV6-6 with TRBJ2-7; no firm D call. This CDR3 contains 12 residues. Deletions cut 0 bases from V and 10 bases from J, with 10 bases between. CDR1 is MNHNY, CDR2 SVGAGI, per germline (reference sequence). The CDR3 region has the DNA TGTGCCAGCAGTTACTCGACGACCGGCCAGTACTTC. It translates to CASSYSTTGQYF.

This clonotype was counted only a few times. The V gene is TRBV30, the J gene TRBJ2-4; 12 bases fit TRBD1. Germline V gene sequence: CDR1 GTSNPN, CDR2 SVGIG (reference sequence). J was trimmed by 3 bases and V by 3 bases; bases with no gene match: 3. The CDR3 is 15 residues long. CDR3 DNA sequence: TGTGCCTGGAGGGGACAGGGGGCCGGCAAAAACATTCAGTACTTC. Its translation: CAWRGQGAGKNIQYF.

This clonotype was counted at least ten times. V is TRBV12-3 or TRBV12-4 and J is TRBJ2-4; the match to TRBD1 covers 9 bases. The CDR3 loop spans 16 amino acids. Germline trimming cut 3 bases from V and 1 base from J; bases unmatched to any gene: 4. The CDR3 coding sequence is TGTGCCAGCAGTTTCGAGGGGACAGGGGCCAAAAACATTCAGTACTTC. It is translated as CASSFEGTGAKNIQYF.

In this sample, this clonotype turned up a few times. The CDR3 DNA reads TGTGCCAGCAGCTGGGGCCACCGGGCTGAGCACTATGAGCAGTTCTTC. Translation gives CASSWGHRAEHYEQFF. The J gene is TRBJ2-1, the V gene TRBV11-2; D perhaps matches TRBD1 (5 bases). Germline CDR1 SGHAT, CDR2 FQNNGV. The V end lost 4 bases, the J end lost 8 bases, and 21 bases lay between the germline ends. The CDR3 contains 16 residues.

This chain connects TRBV5-1 to TRBJ2-3; 8 positions match TRBD2. V shed 2 bases and J 0 bases; nucleotides not matched to a gene: 8. Germline V gene sequence: CDR1 SGHRS, CDR2 YFSETQ. This CDR3 region has 17 residues. CDR3 in DNA: TGCGCCAGCAGCTTACGAACTAGCGGCATAAGCACAGATACGCAGTATTTT. Residues: CASSLRTSGISTDTQYF.

This clonotype came up many times. The chain joins TRBV15 to TRBJ1-2; D gene unclear. Germline CDR1 is LNHNV and CDR2 is YYDKDF (reference sequence). With 11 bases removed from V and 6 bases from J, the gap between germline ends came to 19 bases. CDR3 length equals 13 residues. The CDR3 sequence: CAATTGQDHGYTF. Written as DNA, the CDR3 is TGTGCCGCCACTACCGGGCAGGACCATGGCTACACCTTC.

In the case of this clonotype: The germline gene is not matched at one end of the junction; a read error may be the cause. The chain employs TRBV16 and TRBJ1-2; possibly TRBD1 for D (5 bases). There are 13 residues in the CDR3. In germline, CDR1 is KGHSY, CDR2 FQNENV. CDR3 region: CTSSQSTVNGYTF. DNA for the CDR3: TGTACCAGCAGCCAATCGACAGTTAATGGCTACACCTTC.

The chain employs TRBV6-2 or TRBV6-3 and TRBJ2-5; 7 bases agree with TRBD2. This CDR3 comprises 14 residues. Per the germline V gene, CDR1 is MNHEY and CDR2 is SVGEGT. V was pared by 2 bases and J by 10 bases, with 10 bases of the junction left unmatched. For the CDR3, the DNA is TGTGCCAGCAGTTACGACGGGGGGAGCAGCGACCAGTACTTC. Its protein product is CASSYDGGSSDQYF.

This clonotype came up a few times. The chain has TRBV20-1 and TRBJ1-6; D not resolved. V was trimmed by 6 bases and J by 5 bases, leaving 14 bases between them. Germline CDR1 and CDR2: DFQATT and SNEGSKA (reference sequence). The CDR3 is 14 residues long. The DNA for the CDR3 is TGCAGTGCGCGAAATTTTGTGAATAATTCACCCCTCCACTTT. It specifies CSARNFVNNSPLHF.